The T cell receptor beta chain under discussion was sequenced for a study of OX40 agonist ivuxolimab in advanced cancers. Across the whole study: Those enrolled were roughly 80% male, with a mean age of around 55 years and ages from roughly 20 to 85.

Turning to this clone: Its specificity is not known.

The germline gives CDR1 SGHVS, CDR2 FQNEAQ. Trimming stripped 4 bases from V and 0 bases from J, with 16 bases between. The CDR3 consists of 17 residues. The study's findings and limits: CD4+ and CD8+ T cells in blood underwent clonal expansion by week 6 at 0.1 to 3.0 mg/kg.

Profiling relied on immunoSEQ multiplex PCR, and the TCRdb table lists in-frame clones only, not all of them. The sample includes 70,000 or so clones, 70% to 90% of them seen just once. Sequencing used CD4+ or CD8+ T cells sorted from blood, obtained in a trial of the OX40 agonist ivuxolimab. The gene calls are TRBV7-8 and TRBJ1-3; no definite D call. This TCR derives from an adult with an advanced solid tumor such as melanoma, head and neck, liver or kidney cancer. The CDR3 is CASSSYIRGSSGNTIYF. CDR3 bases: TGTGCCAGCAGCTCCTACATTCGGGGTAGCTCTGGAAACACCATATATTTT.